The 2 T cell receptor beta chains given below trace back to one sample, sequenced in a study of T cells after yellow fever vaccination. TCRdb reprocessed the 5' RACE reads via MiXCR and lists one record per CDR3 protein. This repertoire shows over 45,000 distinct CDR3 sequences, roughly 6.9% found once; its top ten account for around two fifths. The sequences come from CD8+ T cells sorted from PBMCs, collected on the day of the first yellow fever vaccination. The receptor source for this set is a man between 18 and 35 years old who received the YFV17D yellow fever vaccine.

This clonotype was seen more than once but under ten times. V usage is TRBV5-1 and J usage is TRBJ1-5; a weak D match, TRBD1 (6 bases). Germline V gene sequence: CDR1 SGHRS, CDR2 YFSETQ. This CDR3 region has 15 residues. Trimming stripped 0 bases from V and 7 bases from J, with 14 bases between. The CDR3 DNA follows: TGCGCCAGCAGCTTGGCAGGGGTCGAGGGGCAGCCCCAGCATTTT. Its protein product is CASSLAGVEGQPQHF.

This clonotype has only a few counts. V gene TRBV5-1 combines with J gene TRBJ1-1; D may be TRBD1 (5 bases). Trimming left V 0 bases short and J 2 bases short, with 11 bases between. The length of the CDR3 is 15 residues. The germline V gene encodes CDR1 SGHRS and CDR2 YFSETQ. The CDR3 sequence is CASSLDRGVNTEAFF. CDR3 DNA: TGCGCCAGCAGCTTGGATCGGGGGGTCAACACTGAAGCTTTCTTT.